Sequencing of this T cell receptor beta chain was carried out in a study of T cell changes during pregnancy in multiple sclerosis. Clones were sequenced by immunoSEQ multiplex PCR, and TCRdb holds only the in-frame ones, with some missing. The sample has approximately 37,000 clones, 89% seen once. The CDR3 covers 13 residues. The V end was cut by 4 bases, the J end by 4 bases, with 8 bases between. The V gene's germline CDR1 is SGHNT and CDR2 YENEEA. J is TRBJ2-1 and V is TRBV11-3; D gene uncertain. The origin of this receptor is a female donor with multiple sclerosis, enrolled in a pregnancy study. The material was CD4+ T cells from peripheral blood mononuclear cells, obtained in the first trimester of pregnancy. CDR3 coding DNA: TGTGCCAGCAGCTCCCGGGTATACAATGAGCAGTTCTTC. Protein product: CASSSRVYNEQFF.